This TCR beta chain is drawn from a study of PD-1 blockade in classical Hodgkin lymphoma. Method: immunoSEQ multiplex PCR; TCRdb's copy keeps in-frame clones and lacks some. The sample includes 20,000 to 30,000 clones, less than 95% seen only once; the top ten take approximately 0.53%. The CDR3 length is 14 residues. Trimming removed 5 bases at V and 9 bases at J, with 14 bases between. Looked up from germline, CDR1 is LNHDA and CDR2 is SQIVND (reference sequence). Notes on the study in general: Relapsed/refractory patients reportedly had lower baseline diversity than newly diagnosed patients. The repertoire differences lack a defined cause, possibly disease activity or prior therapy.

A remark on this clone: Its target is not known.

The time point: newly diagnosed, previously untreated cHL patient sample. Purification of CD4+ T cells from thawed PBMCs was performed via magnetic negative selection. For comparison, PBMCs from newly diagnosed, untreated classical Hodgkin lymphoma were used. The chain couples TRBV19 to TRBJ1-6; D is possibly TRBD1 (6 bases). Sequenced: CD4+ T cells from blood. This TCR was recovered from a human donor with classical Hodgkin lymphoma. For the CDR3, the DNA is TGTGCCAGTAGTCCTCGGGACATTATTTCACCCCTCCACTTT. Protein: CASSPRDIISPLHF.